The 27 T cell receptor beta chains listed next were all sequenced from one sample in a study of shared clonotypes between healthy human individuals. CD45RO negativity and positive selection for CCR7 defined naive CD8 cells, a population that excluded terminally differentiated effector memory CD45RA+ cells. The method was immunoSEQ multiplex PCR; TCRdb's version includes in-frame clones alone and lacks a portion of them. The data contain 1.5 million to 2.5 million clones, about 94% of them singletons. Sequencing was carried out using naive CD8+ T cells sorted from blood. All receptors derive from a man aged 18 to 30 in good health.

This chain connects TRBV7-2 to TRBJ1-5; D is ambiguous. V lost 5 bases to trimming and J lost 0 bases, with 5 bases between them. From germline, CDR1 is SGHTA and CDR2 FQGNSA. The CDR3 consists of 13 residues. The CDR3 here is CASSLSSNQPQHF. As DNA, the CDR3 is TGTGCCAGCAGCCTGTCTAGCAATCAGCCCCAGCATTTT.

The chain is built from TRBV4-3 and TRBJ2-5, with 11 bases aligning to TRBD2. This CDR3 region has 18 residues. With V trimmed by 2 bases and J by 4 bases, 12 bases remained unmatched. CDR1 and CDR2 from the germline V gene are LGHNA and YSLEER. The CDR3 here is CASSQILAGDLLGETQYF. The CDR3 bases are TGCGCCAGCAGCCAAATACTAGCGGGAGATTTATTAGGAGAGACCCAGTACTTC.

This clone was observed a single time. The gene calls are TRBV7-2 and TRBJ2-1; D is uncertain. The CDR3 loop spans 13 amino acids. Trimming cost V 5 bases and J 6 bases, with 11 bases left between them. CDR1 and CDR2 (germline): SGHTA, FQGNSA. The CDR3 DNA sequence: TGTGCCAGCAGCCCGTACTTGGGCAATGAGCAGTTCTTC. Its translation: CASSPYLGNEQFF. Full variable domain (outside the CDR3, taken from reference TRBV7-2 and TRBJ2-1): GAGVSQSPSNKVTEKGKDVELRCDPISGHTALYWYRQSLGQGLEFLIYFQGNSAPDKSGLPSDRFSAERTGGSVSTLTIQRTQQEDSAVYLCASSPYLGNEQFFGPGTRLTVL.

V gene TRBV6-5 combines with J gene TRBJ2-7; 10 positions agree with TRBD2. V lost 2 bases, J lost 7 bases, and 8 bases stayed unmatched. Germline V gene data show CDR1 as MNHEY and CDR2 as SVGAGI. The CDR3 spans 15 residues. The CDR3 loop is CASSYVAGGFGEQYF. CDR3 in DNA: TGTGCCAGCAGTTACGTAGCGGGGGGTTTCGGTGAGCAGTACTTC.

The chain uses TRBV13 and TRBJ2-7; unclear D gene. The CDR3 is 16 amino acids. V lost 0 bases to trimming and J lost 2 bases, with 14 bases between them. Germline V CDR1 and CDR2: PRHDT, FYEKMQ (reference sequence). The CDR3 loop reads CASSLGHGPSPYEQYF. In nucleotides, the CDR3 is TGTGCCAGCAGCTTAGGGCACGGACCCTCCCCCTACGAGCAGTACTTC.

The chain recombines TRBV10-3 with TRBJ2-3, with 8 bases lining up with TRBD2. Germline lookup yields CDR1 ENHRY and CDR2 SYGVKD. The CDR3 contains 14 residues. J lost 6 bases, V lost 10 bases, and 12 bases had no gene match. The CDR3 coding sequence is TGTGCCACGGAGGATGGTAGCGGGACCGATACGCAGTATTTT. Translating gives CATEDGSGTDTQYF.

V and J are TRBV15 and TRBJ2-7; a possible D gene is TRBD1 (6 bases). The CDR3 loop spans 12 amino acids. The germline V gene encodes CDR1 LNHNV and CDR2 YYDKDF (reference sequence). CDR3 sequence reads: CPIRGSHYEQYF. DNA for the CDR3: TGTCCTATTAGGGGGAGTCACTACGAGCAGTACTTC. The whole variable domain, filled in from reference TRBV15 and TRBJ2-7, reads DAMVIQNPRYQVTQFGKPVTLSCSQTLNHNVMYWYQQKSSQAPKLLFHYYDKDFNNEADTPDNFQSRRPNTSFCFLDIRSPGLGDTAMYLCPIRGSHYEQYFGPGTRLTVT.

The chain is built from TRBV11-1 and TRBJ2-1; possible D gene TRBD2, 6 bases. The CDR3 totals 13 residues. V was pared by 4 bases and J by 4 bases, with 8 bases between. The germline V gene encodes CDR1 SGHAT and CDR2 FQDESV (reference sequence). In nucleotides, the CDR3 is TGTGCCAGCAGCTGGGGGGATTACAATGAGCAGTTCTTC. As protein: CASSWGDYNEQFF.

The V gene is TRBV4-2, the J gene TRBJ1-2; D unresolved. The length of the CDR3 is 15 residues. Between the trimmed V and J ends, which lost 0 bases and 6 bases, there was a span of 14 bases. Per the germline V gene, CDR1 is LGHNA and CDR2 is YNFKEQ. CDR3 nucleotide sequence: TGTGCCAGCAGCCAAGATGAAATAGGACCCGATGGCTACACCTTC. Translated: CASSQDEIGPDGYTF.

This chain joins TRBV10-3 and TRBJ2-1, with D perhaps matching TRBD1 or TRBD2 (5 bases each). The V and J ends lost 8 bases and 6 bases respectively, with 14 bases between them. The CDR3 runs 13 residues. Germline CDR1 ENHRY, CDR2 SYGVKD. The CDR3 protein is CAILRDPSNEQFF. CDR3 bases: TGTGCCATCCTCCGGGACCCTTCCAATGAGCAGTTCTTC.

The CDR3 loop is CAWRGGTSGSSGVGETQYF. CDR3 in DNA: TGTGCCTGGAGAGGGGGGACTAGCGGGAGCTCCGGGGTGGGAGAGACCCAGTACTTC. The rearrangement uses TRBV30 and TRBJ2-5, with 14 bases fitting TRBD2. CDR3 length: 19 residues. CDR1 and CDR2 (germline): GTSNPN, SVGIG (reference sequence). The V segment lost 3 bases and the J segment 4 bases; nucleotides outside the gene matches: 16.

The chain is built from TRBV9 and TRBJ1-5, with 7 bases fitting TRBD1. The CDR3 runs 15 residues. The trim removed 3 bases at V and 9 bases at J, leaving 12 bases unmatched. The germline CDR1 and CDR2 sequences are SGDLS and YYNGEE. Here the CDR3 reads CASSATGTPVTPQHF. The DNA for the CDR3 is TGTGCCAGCAGCGCGACAGGGACTCCAGTTACGCCCCAGCATTTT.

Remarks on this clone: Within the sample, other DNA sequences also encode this same CDR3. V is TRBV27 and J is TRBJ2-7, with D hard to call. Germline values: CDR1 MNHEY, CDR2 SMNVEV (reference sequence). Trimming shortened V by 3 bases and J by 2 bases, and 11 bases separated the two germline ends. CDR3 length: 14 amino acids. In DNA form, the CDR3 reads TGTGCCAGCAGTTTGAGCCCGCAGACCTACGAGCAGTACTTC. Protein: CASSLSPQTYEQYF.

The V call is TRBV4-3, the J call TRBJ2-1; D may be TRBD2 (6 bases). Trimming removed 4 bases at V and 2 bases at J, with 12 bases between. The CDR3 spans 15 residues. CDR1 LGHNA and CDR2 YSLEER come from the germline V gene. For the CDR3, the DNA is TGCGCCAGCAGCCGGGTAGCGGCTACCTACAATGAGCAGTTCTTC. It is translated as CASSRVAATYNEQFF.

The gene calls are TRBV5-6 and TRBJ2-1, with TRBD2 identical over 7 bases. The CDR3 spans 15 residues. CDR1 SGHDT and CDR2 YYEEEE come from the germline V gene. J was trimmed by 9 bases and V by 1 base; bases with no gene match: 10. CDR3 residues: CASSLREGLYAEQFF. The CDR3 DNA is TGTGCCAGCAGCTTGAGGGAGGGCCTTTACGCTGAGCAGTTCTTC. The full variable domain, with the rest looked up from reference TRBV5-6 and TRBJ2-1, is DAGVTQSPTHLIKTRGQQVTLRCSPKSGHDTVSWYQQALGQGPQFIFQYYEEEERQRGNFPDRFSGHQFPNYSSELNVNALLLGDSALYLCASSLREGLYAEQFFGPGTRLTVL.

The V and J genes are TRBV5-4 and TRBJ2-3, with a possible D match to TRBD2 (5 bases). Germline V gene lookup returns CDR1 SGHNT and CDR2 YYREEE (reference sequence). The V end was cut by 1 base, the J end by 2 bases, with 5 bases between. The CDR3 covers 13 residues. The CDR3 DNA reads as TGTGCCAGCAGCTTGCTAGCCACAGATACGCAGTATTTT. Translation gives CASSLLATDTQYF.

For the CDR3, the DNA is TGTGCCAGCAGTTTAGCAGGGGCGATTAATGAAAAACTGTTTTTT. Protein: CASSLAGAINEKLFF. The chain combines TRBV28 with TRBJ1-4; TRBD1 might be the D (6 bases). The CDR3 runs 15 residues. V was cut by 2 bases and J by 4 bases, with 11 bases left in between. Germline loops: CDR1 MDHEN, CDR2 SYDVKM.

The rearrangement uses TRBV30 and TRBJ2-3; 14 positions agree with TRBD2. Trimming took 5 bases from V and 9 from J; bases not matched to a gene: 7. The CDR3 runs 14 residues. CDR1 and CDR2 (germline): GTSNPN, SVGIG (reference sequence). In DNA, the CDR3 is TGTGCCTGGGAAGGGACTAGCGGGGGAGGAACGCAGTATTTT. Protein product: CAWEGTSGGGTQYF.

This sequence joins TRBV11-2 and TRBJ1-1; 9 bases line up with TRBD1. This CDR3 has 12 amino acids. Germline-derived CDR1 and CDR2 are SGHAT and FQNNGV. Trimming removed 4 bases from V and 7 bases from J; junction bases left unmatched: 1. CDR3 nucleotide sequence: TGTGCCAGCAGCTGGACAGGGGTTGAAGCTTTCTTT. Encoded protein: CASSWTGVEAFF.

Points on this clone: This sample includes further DNA sequences coding for the same CDR3. The chain employs TRBV6-5 and TRBJ1-2; no firm D call. The CDR3 totals 14 residues. With 0 bases removed from V and 4 bases from J, the gap between germline ends came to 9 bases. Germline V gives CDR1 MNHEY, CDR2 SVGAGI. The CDR3: CASSYSEGAYGYTF. CDR3 bases: TGTGCCAGCAGTTACTCGGAGGGAGCCTATGGCTACACCTTC.

The gene calls are TRBV4-1 and TRBJ2-7; 7 nucleotides line up with TRBD2. Germline CDR1 MGHRA, CDR2 YSYEKL. The CDR3 has 15 amino acids. After removal of 2 bases from V and 0 bases from J, the junction contained 4 bases not matched to a gene. The CDR3 is CASSQSGAPSYEQYF. CDR3 DNA: TGCGCCAGCAGCCAAAGCGGGGCTCCCTCCTACGAGCAGTACTTC.

The CDR3 loop is CASSRAGGSPSEQYF. CDR3 DNA: TGTGCCAGCAGCCGGGCGGGGGGCTCCCCTTCGGAGCAGTACTTC. V usage is TRBV11-2 and J usage is TRBJ2-7; 8 nucleotides match TRBD2. In germline, CDR1 is SGHAT, CDR2 FQNNGV. V lost 5 bases, J lost 7 bases, and 13 bases stayed unmatched. This CDR3 contains 15 residues.

This clone showed up just a few times. The chain employs TRBV10-3 and TRBJ2-2, with 8 positions matching TRBD2. V was clipped by 3 bases and J by 0 bases; unmatched bases: 3. The CDR3 sequence is 16 residues long. The germline gives CDR1 ENHRY, CDR2 SYGVKD. The CDR3 protein is CAISDNSGANTGELFF. The CDR3 DNA sequence: TGTGCCATCAGTGATAATAGCGGGGCGAACACCGGGGAGCTGTTTTTT.

Details on this clone: This sample also contains other DNA sequences that code for the same CDR3. V gene TRBV6-5 combines with J gene TRBJ2-7, with unresolved D. The CDR3 length is 12 residues. Germline lookup yields CDR1 MNHEY and CDR2 SVGAGI. The V end lost 2 bases, the J end lost 5 bases, and 7 bases lay between the germline ends. CDR3: CASSYGGNEQYF. In nucleotides, the CDR3 is TGTGCCAGCAGTTACGGTGGCAACGAGCAGTACTTC.

The gene calls are TRBV11-2 and TRBJ2-3; 11 bases are shared with TRBD2. The CDR3 length is 16 residues. The germline gives CDR1 SGHAT, CDR2 FQNNGV. The junction had 4 bases not matched to a gene; V was cut back by 1 base and J by 4 bases. The chain's CDR3 is CASSLVAGGLPDTQYF. The CDR3 nucleotides read TGTGCCAGCAGCTTAGTAGCGGGAGGGCTCCCAGATACGCAGTATTTT.

This clone is a singleton in its sample. The chain employs TRBV27 and TRBJ1-2; D not certain. The CDR3 is 14 residues long. CDR1 MNHEY and CDR2 SMNVEV come from the germline V gene (reference sequence). V lost 1 base and J 8 bases, leaving 14 bases between the germline ends. CDR3 in DNA: TGTGCCAGCAGTTTATTCCCGGGAGGTGAGGGCTACACCTTC. Translating it yields CASSLFPGGEGYTF.

This chain links TRBV7-9 with TRBJ2-5; TRBD2 aligns across 11 bases. Germline trimming cut 3 bases from V and 4 bases from J; bases unmatched to any gene: 4. The germline CDR1 and CDR2 sequences are SEHNR and FQNEAQ (reference sequence). The CDR3 covers 15 residues. The CDR3 bases are TGTGCCAGCAGCTTTGGTAGCGGGGGGGTAGAGACCCAGTACTTC. Amino acids: CASSFGSGGVETQYF.